Described below is a single TCR beta chain sequence and its context. Other DNA sequences in the sample encode the same CDR3. The data were taken from a study of shared clonotypes between healthy human individuals. Genomic DNA (from each subset) was split evenly across several immunoSEQ plates. In the original workflow: Junction-only immunoSEQ data arrived without quality scores, meaning filtering differed. Here immunoSEQ multiplex PCR was the method, and the copy in TCRdb shows in-frame clones only, minus some. Clonal size and the V and J genes are those of that table, whereas D and trimming came from the DNA. In the table there are about 2.1 million clones, 85% to 95% of which are singletons. With 3 bases removed from V and 4 bases from J, the gap between germline ends came to 7 bases. The CDR3 is made up of 12 amino acids. Looked up from germline, CDR1 is MNHEY and CDR2 is SMNVEV (reference sequence).

Only CD45RO-negative cells positively selected for CCR7 counted as naive CD8 cells, so terminally differentiated effector memory CD45RA+ cells were excluded. V and J are TRBV27 and TRBJ2-7; no firm D call. The sequence derives from a man between 18 and 35 years old in good health. Some clones in this sample may be carry-over from other donors' samples. The specimen sequenced was naive CD8+ T cells from PBMCs. CDR3 protein: CASSFIGYEQYF. CDR3 sequence (DNA): TGTGCCAGCAGTTTCATTGGGTACGAGCAGTACTTC.